The sequence of this T cell receptor (beta chain) was determined in a study of T cells in Graves' hyperthyroidism and ophthalmopathy. The study's findings and limits: Most thyroid clonotypes with frequency above 0.001 were detected in blood.

The CDR3 contains 15 residues. The V segment lost 7 bases and the J segment 6 bases; nucleotides outside the gene matches: 9. This clonotype was observed a handful of times. Its antigen is not identified. RNA transcripts served as the template for amplifying TCR beta CDR3 regions. First-round RT-PCR of the TCR CDR3 relied on the HTBI primer set. TCRdb reanalysed the multiplex PCR reads using MiXCR and keeps one entry per CDR3 protein. The sample contains some 600,000 distinct CDR3 sequences, 11% to 15% of which appear only once. Lactation, pregnancy, other autoimmune disease or uncontrolled infection excluded patients. A sample of blood taken at first hyperthyroidism diagnosis preceded any ophthalmopathy symptoms. Fresh peripheral blood, approximately 9.1 ml, was the source of the PBMCs.

The sequence was obtained from a young woman with Graves' hyperthyroidism that later progressed to Graves' ophthalmopathy. J is TRBJ2-1 and V is TRBV12-3 or TRBV12-4; 10 nucleotides line up with TRBD1. The sequencing input was blood. The CDR3 loop is CASTADGTGVNEQFF. CDR3 bases: TGTGCCAGCACCGCCGACGGGACAGGGGTCAATGAGCAGTTCTTC.